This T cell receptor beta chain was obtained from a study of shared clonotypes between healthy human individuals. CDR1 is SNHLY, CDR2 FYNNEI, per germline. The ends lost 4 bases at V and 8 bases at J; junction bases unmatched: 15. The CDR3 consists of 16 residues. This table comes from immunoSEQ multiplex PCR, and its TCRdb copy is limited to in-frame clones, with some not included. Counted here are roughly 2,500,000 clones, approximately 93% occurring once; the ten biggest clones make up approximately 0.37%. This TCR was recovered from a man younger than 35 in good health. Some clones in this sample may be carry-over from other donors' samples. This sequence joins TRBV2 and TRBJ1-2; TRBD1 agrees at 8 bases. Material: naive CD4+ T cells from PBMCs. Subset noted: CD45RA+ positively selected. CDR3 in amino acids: CASSAPDRGELKGYTF. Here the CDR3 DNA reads TGTGCCAGCAGTGCCCCAGACAGGGGCGAATTAAAAGGCTACACCTTC.